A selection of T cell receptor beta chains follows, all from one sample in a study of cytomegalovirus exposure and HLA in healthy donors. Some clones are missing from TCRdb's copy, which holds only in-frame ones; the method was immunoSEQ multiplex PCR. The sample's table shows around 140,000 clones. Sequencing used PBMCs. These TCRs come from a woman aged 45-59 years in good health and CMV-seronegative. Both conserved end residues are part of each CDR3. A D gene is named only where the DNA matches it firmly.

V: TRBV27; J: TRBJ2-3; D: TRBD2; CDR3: CASSFGGGTQYF; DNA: TGTGCCAGCAGTTTCGGGGGGGGTACGCAGTATTTT
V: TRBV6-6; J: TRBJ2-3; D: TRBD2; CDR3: CASRVAGGLTDTQYF; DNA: TGTGCCAGCAGGGTAGCGGGAGGTCTCACAGATACGCAGTATTTT
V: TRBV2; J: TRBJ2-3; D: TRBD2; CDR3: CASSDGLVFTDTQYF; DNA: TGTGCCAGCAGTGACGGACTAGTTTTCACAGATACGCAGTATTTT
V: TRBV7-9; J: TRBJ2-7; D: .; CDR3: CASTPQGSHPYEQYF; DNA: TGTGCCAGCACCCCTCAGGGGTCTCACCCCTACGAGCAGTACTTC
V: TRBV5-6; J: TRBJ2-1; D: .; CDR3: CASSSAREQFF; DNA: TGTGCCAGCAGCTCCGCCCGGGAGCAGTTCTTC
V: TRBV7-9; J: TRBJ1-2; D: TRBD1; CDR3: CASSRVTGDYGYTF; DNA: TGTGCCAGCAGCCGCGTGACAGGGGACTATGGCTACACCTTC
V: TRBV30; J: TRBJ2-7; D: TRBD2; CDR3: CAWSAGLAETYEQYF; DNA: TGTGCCTGGAGTGCGGGACTAGCGGAAACCTACGAGCAGTACTTC
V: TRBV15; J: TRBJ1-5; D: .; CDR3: CATSTRVDSNQPQHF; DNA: TGTGCCACCAGCACCAGGGTCGATAGCAATCAGCCCCAGCATTTT
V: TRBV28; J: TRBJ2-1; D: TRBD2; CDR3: CASSFELAGLRTYNEQFF; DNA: TGTGCCAGCAGTTTCGAACTAGCGGGATTGAGGACCTACAATGAGCAGTTCTTC
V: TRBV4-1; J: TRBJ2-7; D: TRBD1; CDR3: CASSQDDRGPPPYEQYF; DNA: TGCGCCAGCAGCCAAGATGACAGGGGGCCACCACCCTACGAGCAGTACTTC
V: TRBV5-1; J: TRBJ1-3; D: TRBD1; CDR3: CASSVDRRGNTIYF; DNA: TGCGCCAGCAGCGTGGACAGGCGAGGAAACACCATATATTTT
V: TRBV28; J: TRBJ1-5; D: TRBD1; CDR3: CASSLLGQGAGYSNQPQHF; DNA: TGTGCCAGCAGTTTACTTGGACAGGGGGCCGGATACAGCAATCAGCCCCAGCATTTT
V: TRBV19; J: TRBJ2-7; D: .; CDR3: CASSSQDSYEQYF; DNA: TGTGCCAGTAGTTCCCAGGATTCCTACGAGCAGTACTTC
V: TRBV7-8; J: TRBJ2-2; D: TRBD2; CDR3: CASSLSRTSGGGAGELFF; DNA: TGTGCCAGCAGCTTAAGTCGAACTAGCGGGGGAGGCGCCGGGGAGCTGTTTTTT
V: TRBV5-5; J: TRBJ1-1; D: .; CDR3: CASSCRNTEAFF; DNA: TGTGCCAGCAGCTGTAGGAACACTGAAGCTTTCTTT
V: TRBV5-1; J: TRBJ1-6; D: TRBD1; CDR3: CASSGGQGAYNSPLHF; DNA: TGCGCCAGCAGCGGTGGACAGGGGGCATATAATTCACCCCTCCACTTT
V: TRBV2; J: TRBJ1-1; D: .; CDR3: CASSVEGRTEAFF; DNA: TGTGCCAGCAGTGTTGAGGGAAGAACTGAAGCTTTCTTT
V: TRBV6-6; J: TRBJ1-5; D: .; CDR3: CASSATSNQPQHF; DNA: TGTGCCAGCAGCGCCACTTCCAATCAGCCCCAGCATTTT
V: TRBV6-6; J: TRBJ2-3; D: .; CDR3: CASSLATGITDTQYF; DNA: TGTGCCAGCTCGTTGGCGACAGGTATCACAGATACGCAGTATTTT
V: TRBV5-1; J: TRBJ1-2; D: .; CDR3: CASSLVAGTNYGYTF; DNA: TGCGCCAGCAGCTTGGTGGCAGGGACTAACTATGGCTACACCTTC
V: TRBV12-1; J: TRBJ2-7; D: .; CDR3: CASSFGPGYEQYF; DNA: TGTGCCAGCAGCTTTGGACCGGGCTACGAGCAGTACTTC
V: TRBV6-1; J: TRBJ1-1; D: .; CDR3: CASATIGQNTEAFF; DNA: TGTGCCAGCGCAACAATTGGACAGAACACTGAAGCTTTCTTT
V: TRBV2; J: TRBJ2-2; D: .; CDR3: CASSVEGNTGELFF; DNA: TGTGCCAGCAGCGTGGAGGGGAACACCGGGGAGCTGTTTTTT
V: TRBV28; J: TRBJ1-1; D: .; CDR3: CASSLRTEAFF; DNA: TGTGCCAGCAGTTTACGCACTGAAGCTTTCTTT